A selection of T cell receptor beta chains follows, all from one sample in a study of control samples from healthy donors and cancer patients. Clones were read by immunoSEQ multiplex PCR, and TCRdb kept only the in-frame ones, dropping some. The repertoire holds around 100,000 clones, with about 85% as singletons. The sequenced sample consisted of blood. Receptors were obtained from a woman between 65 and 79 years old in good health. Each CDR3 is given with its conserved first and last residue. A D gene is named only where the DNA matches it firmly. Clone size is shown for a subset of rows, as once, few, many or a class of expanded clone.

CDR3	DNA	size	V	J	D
CSVEYGMGSGNTIYF	TGCAGCGTTGAATACGGGATGGGGTCTGGAAACACCATATATTTT	.	TRBV29-1	TRBJ1-3	.
CASSQPGAVGGTEAFF	TGTGCCAGCAGCCAACCGGGGGCGGTGGGGGGCACTGAAGCTTTCTTT	.	TRBV3-1/TRBV3-2	TRBJ1-1	.
CASSLISSSTDTQYF	TGTGCCAGCAGCTTAATATCGAGCAGTACAGATACGCAGTATTTT	once	TRBV7-2	TRBJ2-3	.
CASSRELAGSYNEQFF	TGTGCCAGCAGCCGGGAACTAGCGGGATCCTACAATGAGCAGTTCTTC	.	TRBV3-1/TRBV3-2	TRBJ2-1	TRBD2
CASSFPGKNTEAFF	TGTGCCAGCAGCTTTCCGGGAAAGAACACTGAAGCTTTCTTT	.	TRBV5-5	TRBJ1-1	.
CASSPREMNTEAFF	TGCGCCAGCAGCCCCAGAGAAATGAACACTGAAGCTTTCTTT	.	TRBV5-1	TRBJ1-1	.
CASSIVERFSGANVLTF	TGTGCCAGTAGTATAGTCGAACGGTTCTCTGGGGCCAACGTCCTGACTTTC	.	TRBV19	TRBJ2-6	.
CASSDRAGPSGKLFF	TGTGCCAGCAGTGATCGGGCAGGACCTAGCGGAAAACTGTTTTTT	.	TRBV2	TRBJ1-4	.
CASSFQGRVSSPLHF	TGTGCCAGCAGTTTCCAAGGCAGGGTGAGTTCACCCCTCCACTTT	.	TRBV28	TRBJ1-6	.
CASSIRDGMNTEAFF	TGTGCCAGCAGCATCAGGGATGGAATGAACACTGAAGCTTTCTTT	.	TRBV7-8	TRBJ1-1	.
CASSIRVGEGDTF	TGTGCCAGCAGTATAAGGGTCGGAGAGGGCGACACCTTC	.	TRBV12-3/TRBV12-4	TRBJ1-2	.
CATSAGIGYTF	TGTGCCACCAGTGCAGGGATCGGCTACACCTTC	once	TRBV24-1	TRBJ1-2	.
CASSLVLSESSPLHF	TGTGCCAGCAGCTTAGTCCTCTCAGAGAGTTCACCCCTCCACTTT	.	TRBV7-2	TRBJ1-6	.
CASSASDGKNIQYF	TGTGCCAGCAGCGCTTCGGACGGAAAAAACATTCAGTACTTC	.	TRBV2	TRBJ2-4	.
CASSQEGAALLDEQFF	TGTGCCAGCAGCCAAGAGGGAGCGGCCCTACTTGACGAGCAGTTCTTC	.	TRBV4-2	TRBJ2-1	.
CASSLLGELFF	TGTGCCAGCAGCCTCTTGGGGGAGCTGTTTTTT	.	TRBV3-1/TRBV3-2	TRBJ2-2	.
CASSPQDQNTEAFF	TGTGCCAGTAGCCCCCAAGACCAGAACACTGAAGCTTTCTTT	.	TRBV19	TRBJ1-1	.
CASTRAVNTEAFF	TGTGCCAGCACCCGGGCGGTGAACACTGAAGCTTTCTTT	.	TRBV6-5	TRBJ1-1	.
CASARTGKNEKLFF	TGCGCCAGCGCCAGGACAGGCAAGAATGAAAAACTGTTTTTT	.	TRBV5-1	TRBJ1-4	TRBD1
CASSQELAADTQYF	TGTGCCAGCAGCCAAGAACTAGCGGCAGATACGCAGTATTTT	.	TRBV3-1/TRBV3-2	TRBJ2-3	TRBD2
CASTPKGDSNQPQHF	TGTGCCAGCACCCCTAAAGGGGATAGCAATCAGCCCCAGCATTTT	.	TRBV5-5	TRBJ1-5	.
CASSWGRARVSEQYF	TGTGCCAGCAGCTGGGGACGGGCCCGGGTCAGCGAGCAGTACTTC	.	TRBV5-4	TRBJ2-7	.
CASSLSGQEAFF	TGTGCCAGCAGTTTATCAGGACAGGAAGCTTTCTTT	.	TRBV12-3/TRBV12-4	TRBJ1-1	.
CASSIGVSGTDTQYF	TGTGCCAGTAGTATAGGAGTAAGCGGTACAGATACGCAGTATTTT	.	TRBV19	TRBJ2-3	.
CASSIPSGRSDTQYF	TGTGCCAGTAGTATCCCTAGCGGCCGTTCTGATACGCAGTATTTT	.	TRBV19	TRBJ2-3	TRBD2
CASSSTGGTEAFF	TGTGCCAGCAGTTCGACAGGGGGCACTGAAGCTTTCTTT	.	TRBV6-2/TRBV6-3	TRBJ1-1	TRBD1
CASSRDSFSQPQHF	TGTGCCAGCAGCAGGGACAGTTTCTCTCAGCCCCAGCATTTT	.	TRBV7-9	TRBJ1-5	TRBD1
CSARQGSEAFF	TGCAGCGCTAGACAGGGCTCTGAAGCTTTCTTT	.	TRBV29-1	TRBJ1-1	TRBD1
CASSQFGTGGRETQYF	TGTGCCAGCAGCCAATTCGGGACAGGGGGGAGAGAGACCCAGTACTTC	once	TRBV3-1/TRBV3-2	TRBJ2-5	TRBD1
CASSYAGYNEQFF	TGTGCCAGCAGTTACGCGGGCTACAATGAGCAGTTCTTC	few	TRBV6-6	TRBJ2-1	.
CSASWTAGGEKLFF	TGCAGTGCTAGTTGGACGGCGGGAGGTGAAAAACTGTTTTTT	few	TRBV20-1	TRBJ1-4	.
CASSLAAYSNQPQHF	TGTGCCAGCAGCTTAGCGGCATATAGCAATCAGCCCCAGCATTTT	few	TRBV7-8	TRBJ1-5	.
CASSQLGDGYTF	TGTGCCAGCAGCCAATTAGGGGATGGCTACACCTTC	medium-sized	TRBV3-1/TRBV3-2	TRBJ1-2	.
CASSYSGGLLYEQYF	TGTGCCAGCAGTTACTCGGGGGGGCTACTCTACGAGCAGTACTTC	.	TRBV6-5	TRBJ2-7	.
CASSLAGIFMNTEAFF	TGTGCCAGCAGCTTAGCCGGGATTTTCATGAACACTGAAGCTTTCTTT	.	TRBV7-9	TRBJ1-1	.
CASSLASTWGGNSYNEQFF	TGTGCCAGCAGCCTCGCCTCGACATGGGGGGGAAACTCCTACAATGAGCAGTTCTTC	few	TRBV5-4	TRBJ2-1	TRBD2
CAIREGFNTGELFF	TGTGCCATCAGAGAAGGGTTTAACACCGGGGAGCTGTTTTTT	.	TRBV10-3	TRBJ2-2	.
CASSLTGKGNTIYF	TGTGCCAGCAGTTTGACAGGGAAGGGAAACACCATATATTTT	.	TRBV27	TRBJ1-3	TRBD1
CASSLEGSLNYGYTF	TGTGCCAGCAGCTTAGAAGGGTCTCTCAACTATGGCTACACCTTC	.	TRBV7-2	TRBJ1-2	.
CASSESPASGRVNEQFF	TGTGCCAGCAGTGAGTCTCCCGCCAGCGGGAGGGTCAATGAGCAGTTCTTC	.	TRBV6-1	TRBJ2-1	TRBD2
CASSYSTGGDLSYTF	TGTGCCAGCAGTTACTCGACAGGGGGCGACCTCAGCTACACCTTC	.	TRBV6-5	TRBJ1-2	TRBD1
CASSKHLQNSGNTIYF	TGTGCCAGTAGTAAACACCTGCAGAACTCTGGAAACACCATATATTTT	.	TRBV19	TRBJ1-3	.
CATQSGAGDTDTQYF	TGTGCCACCCAAAGCGGGGCGGGGGACACAGATACGCAGTATTTT	.	TRBV7-2	TRBJ2-3	TRBD2
CSGTGFSTEAFF	TGCAGCGGGACGGGATTCAGCACTGAAGCTTTCTTT	few	TRBV29-1	TRBJ1-1	.
CASSIGQNNSPLHF	TGTGCCAGTAGTATCGGTCAGAATAATTCACCCCTCCACTTT	.	TRBV19	TRBJ1-6	.
CASNLAGGYQETQYF	TGTGCCAGCAACCTAGCGGGGGGTTACCAAGAGACCCAGTACTTC	.	TRBV2	TRBJ2-5	TRBD2
CASSQSYSATNEKLFF	TGTGCCAGCAGCCAATCGTACAGTGCAACTAATGAAAAACTGTTTTTT	.	TRBV4-2	TRBJ1-4	.
CASSTLPGQGDSNQPQHF	TGTGCCAGTAGTACGCTTCCGGGACAGGGGGATAGCAATCAGCCCCAGCATTTT	.	TRBV19	TRBJ1-5	TRBD1
CASSSGLYNEQFF	TGTGCCAGCAGCTCAGGACTCTACAATGAGCAGTTCTTC	.	TRBV11-3	TRBJ2-1	.
CATSSPNEKLFF	TGTGCCACCAGCAGCCCCAATGAAAAACTGTTTTTT	.	TRBV15	TRBJ1-4	.
CASSYADRGGNQPQHF	TGTGCCAGCAGTTATGCGGACAGGGGAGGGAATCAGCCCCAGCATTTT	.	TRBV6-6	TRBJ1-5	TRBD1
CASSGDRGLTEAFF	TGTGCCAGCAGTGGGGACAGGGGACTGACTGAAGCTTTCTTT	.	TRBV28	TRBJ1-1	TRBD1
CASRTSGGAYEQYF	TGTGCCAGCAGGACTAGCGGGGGGGCGTACGAGCAGTACTTC	.	TRBV6-5	TRBJ2-7	TRBD2
CASSTGEGYTF	TGCGCCAGCAGTACAGGGGAAGGCTACACCTTC	.	TRBV5-1	TRBJ1-2	TRBD1
CASSLGVWLQGANVLTF	TGCGCCAGCAGCTTGGGTGTATGGCTGCAGGGGGCCAACGTCCTGACTTTC	few	TRBV5-1	TRBJ2-6	.
CASGKDTQYF	TGTGCCAGCGGGAAAGATACGCAGTATTTT	.	TRBV5-4	TRBJ2-3	.
CASSSVNSPLHF	TGTGCCAGCAGCAGTGTAAATTCACCCCTCCACTTT	once	TRBV5-5	TRBJ1-6	.
CASSDAGGPADTQYF	TGCGCCAGCAGCGACGCGGGAGGGCCGGCAGATACGCAGTATTTT	few	TRBV5-1	TRBJ2-3	TRBD2
CASSFGERTEAFF	TGTGCCAGCAGTTTTGGGGAAAGAACTGAAGCTTTCTTT	.	TRBV27	TRBJ1-1	.
CASSFGHYGYTF	TGTGCCAGCAGCTTCGGACACTATGGCTACACCTTC	.	TRBV13	TRBJ1-2	.